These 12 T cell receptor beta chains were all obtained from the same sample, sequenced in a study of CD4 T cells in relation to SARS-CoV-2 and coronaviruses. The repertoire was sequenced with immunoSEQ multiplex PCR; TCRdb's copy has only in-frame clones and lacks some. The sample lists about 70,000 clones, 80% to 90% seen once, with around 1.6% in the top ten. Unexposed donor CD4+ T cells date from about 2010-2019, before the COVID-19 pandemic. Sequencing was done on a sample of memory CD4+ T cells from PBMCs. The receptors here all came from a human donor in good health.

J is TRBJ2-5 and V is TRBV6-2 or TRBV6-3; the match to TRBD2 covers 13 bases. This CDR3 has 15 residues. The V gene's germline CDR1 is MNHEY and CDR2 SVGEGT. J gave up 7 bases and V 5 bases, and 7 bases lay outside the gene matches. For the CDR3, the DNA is TGTGCCAGCAGTCCGGGACTAGCGGGAAGGGGGACCCAGTACTTC. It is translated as CASSPGLAGRGTQYF.

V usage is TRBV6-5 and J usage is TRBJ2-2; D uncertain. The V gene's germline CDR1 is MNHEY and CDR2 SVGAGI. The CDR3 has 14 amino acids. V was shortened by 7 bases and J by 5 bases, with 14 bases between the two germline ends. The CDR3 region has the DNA TGTGCCAGCAAGGGAACTCGTTCTACCGGGGAGCTGTTTTTT. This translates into CASKGTRSTGELFF.

The CDR3 DNA reads TGTGCCAGCAGCCCTCTCACCGGGGAGCTGTTTTTT. Protein product: CASSPLTGELFF. The genes are TRBV7-2 and TRBJ2-2; D uncertain. The V gene's germline CDR1 is SGHTA and CDR2 FQGNSA. The CDR3 runs 12 residues. Trimming shortened V by 5 bases and J by 4 bases, and 5 bases separated the two germline ends.

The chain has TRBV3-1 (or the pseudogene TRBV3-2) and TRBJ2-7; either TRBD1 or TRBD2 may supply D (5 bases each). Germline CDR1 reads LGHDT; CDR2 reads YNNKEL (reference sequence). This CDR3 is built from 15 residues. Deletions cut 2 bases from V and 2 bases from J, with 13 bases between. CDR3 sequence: CASSQRGLGAYEQYF. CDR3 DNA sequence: TGTGCCAGCAGCCAAAGGGGTCTGGGGGCCTACGAGCAGTACTTC.

Here the CDR3 reads CASRNFRNGYTF. The CDR3 coding sequence is TGTGCCAGCAGAAACTTCAGGAATGGCTACACCTTC. The chain is built from TRBV12-3 or TRBV12-4 and TRBJ1-2, with D unresolved. Trimming removed 6 bases from V and 6 bases from J, with 11 bases in between. This CDR3 has 12 amino acids.

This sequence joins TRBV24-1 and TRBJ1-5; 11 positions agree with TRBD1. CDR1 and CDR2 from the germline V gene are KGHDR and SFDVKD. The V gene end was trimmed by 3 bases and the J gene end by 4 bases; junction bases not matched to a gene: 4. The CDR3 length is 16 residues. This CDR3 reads CATSDPGTGGNQPQHF. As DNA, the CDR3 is TGTGCCACCAGTGATCCCGGGACAGGGGGTAATCAGCCCCAGCATTTT.

The CDR3 DNA follows: TGTGCCAGCACACAGACTAGCGGGAATGCCGGGGAGCTGTTTTTT. Translating it yields CASTQTSGNAGELFF. The chain employs TRBV2 and TRBJ2-2, with 11 bases aligning to TRBD2. Germline lookup yields CDR1 SNHLY and CDR2 FYNNEI. Trimming at V came to 7 bases and at J to 6 bases, leaving 7 bases not matched to a gene. The CDR3 has 15 residues.

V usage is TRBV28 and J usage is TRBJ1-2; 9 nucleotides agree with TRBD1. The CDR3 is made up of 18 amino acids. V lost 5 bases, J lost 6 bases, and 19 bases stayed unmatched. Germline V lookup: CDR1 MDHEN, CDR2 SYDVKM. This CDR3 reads CASSQNDPLRTGADGYTF. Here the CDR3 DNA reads TGTGCCAGCAGTCAAAACGACCCCCTAAGGACAGGGGCGGATGGCTACACCTTC.

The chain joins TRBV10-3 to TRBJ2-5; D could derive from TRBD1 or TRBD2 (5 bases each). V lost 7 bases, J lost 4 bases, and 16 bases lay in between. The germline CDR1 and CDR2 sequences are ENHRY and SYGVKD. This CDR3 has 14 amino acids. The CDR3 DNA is TGTGCCATCAACGGGGACGCCTCGGGAGAGACCCAGTACTTC. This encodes CAINGDASGETQYF.

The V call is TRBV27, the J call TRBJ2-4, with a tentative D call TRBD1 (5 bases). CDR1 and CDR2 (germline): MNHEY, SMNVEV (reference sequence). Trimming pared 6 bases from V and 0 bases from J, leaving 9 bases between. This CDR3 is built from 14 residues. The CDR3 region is CASSSTVAKNIQYF. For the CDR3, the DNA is TGTGCCAGCAGCTCGACAGTAGCCAAAAACATTCAGTACTTC.

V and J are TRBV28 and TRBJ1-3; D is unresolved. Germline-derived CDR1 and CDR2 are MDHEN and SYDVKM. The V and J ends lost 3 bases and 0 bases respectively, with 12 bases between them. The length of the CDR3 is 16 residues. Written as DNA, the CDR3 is TGTGCCAGCAGTTTCGTCTACAGCAACTCTGGAAACACCATATATTTT. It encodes CASSFVYSNSGNTIYF. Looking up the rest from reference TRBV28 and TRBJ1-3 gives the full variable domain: DVKVTQSSRYLVKRTGEKVFLECVQDMDHENMFWYRQDPGLGLRLIYFSYDVKMKEKGDIPEGYSVSREKKERFSLILESASTNQTSMYLCASSFVYSNSGNTIYFGEGSWLTVV.

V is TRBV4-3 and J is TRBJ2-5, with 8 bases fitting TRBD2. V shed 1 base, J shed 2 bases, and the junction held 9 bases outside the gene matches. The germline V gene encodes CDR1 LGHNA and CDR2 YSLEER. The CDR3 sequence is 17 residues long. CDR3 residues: CASSQAYGGAGQETQYF. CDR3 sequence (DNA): TGCGCCAGCAGCCAAGCCTACGGGGGGGCGGGACAAGAGACCCAGTACTTC.